The 19 T cell receptor beta chains below all came from one sample that was sequenced in a study of cytomegalovirus exposure and HLA in healthy donors. It was with 60 Vbeta and 13 Jbeta primers that the PCR ran. Sequenced by immunoSEQ multiplex PCR; TCRdb stores in-frame clones only, minus some. The sample holds over 150,000 clones; 80% are singletons and the top ten take roughly 1.2%. Sequencing was performed on PBMCs. Every receptor here comes from a woman in her forties or fifties in good health and CMV-seronegative.

The chain is built from TRBV5-1 and TRBJ2-1, with D tentatively TRBD1 (5 bases). CDR1 and CDR2 from the germline V gene are SGHRS and YFSETQ. This CDR3 comprises 14 residues. The ends were cut back, 2 bases at V and 5 bases at J, with 11 bases in the middle. CDR3 protein: CASSFYRTDNEQFF. CDR3 in DNA: TGCGCCAGCAGCTTTTACAGGACGGACAATGAGCAGTTCTTC.

The chain recombines TRBV5-4 with TRBJ1-2; no definite D call. CDR3 length equals 15 residues. Germline-derived CDR1 and CDR2 are SGHNT and YYREEE (reference sequence). The V end was cut by 0 bases, the J end by 4 bases, with 13 bases between. CDR3 DNA: TGTGCCAGCAGCTTGGAGCTGCTGTTGAGCTATGGCTACACCTTC. This sequence encodes CASSLELLLSYGYTF.

V is TRBV6-5 and J is TRBJ2-7, with TRBD1 identical over 7 bases. The CDR3 extends over 12 amino acids. The junction had 4 bases not matched to a gene; V was cut back by 4 bases and J by 7 bases. From germline, CDR1 is MNHEY and CDR2 SVGAGI. This CDR3 reads CASSSTGVEQYF. CDR3 sequence (DNA): TGTGCCAGCAGTTCAACAGGGGTTGAGCAGTACTTC.

This chain uses TRBV19 with TRBJ2-7; TRBD2 is a possible D gene (5 bases). The CDR3 has 13 residues. In germline, CDR1 is LNHDA, CDR2 SQIVND (reference sequence). The V end lost 5 bases, the J end lost 5 bases, and 13 bases lay between the germline ends. The CDR3 nucleotides read TGTGCCAGTAGTGTTATGTCGGGGAACGAGCAGTACTTC. This translates into CASSVMSGNEQYF. The full variable domain, completed using reference TRBV19 and TRBJ2-7, is DGGITQSPKYLFRKEGQNVTLSCEQNLNHDAMYWYRQDPGQGLRLIYYSQIVNDFQKGDIAEGYSVSREKKESFPLTVTSAQKNPTAFYLCASSVMSGNEQYFGPGTRLTVT.

The rearrangement joins TRBV10-3 to TRBJ1-1, with 11 bases fitting TRBD1. Trimming at V came to 5 bases and at J to 0 bases, leaving 8 bases not matched to a gene. From germline, CDR1 is ENHRY and CDR2 SYGVKD. The CDR3 is 17 residues long. The CDR3 coding sequence is TGTGCCATCAGTTTGCGGGACAGGGGGGTTGTGAACACTGAAGCTTTCTTT. Its protein product is CAISLRDRGVVNTEAFF.

V gene TRBV5-6 combines with J gene TRBJ2-7, with TRBD1 matching 7 bases. The CDR3 has 15 residues. Germline V gene sequence: CDR1 SGHDT, CDR2 YYEEEE. The junction had 7 bases not matched to a gene; V was cut back by 4 bases and J by 0 bases. This CDR3 reads CASSQGQWGSYEQYF. CDR3 DNA: TGTGCCAGCAGCCAGGGACAGTGGGGCTCCTACGAGCAGTACTTC.

The chain has TRBV19 and TRBJ1-2; 8 bases line up with TRBD1. With 2 bases clipped from V and 3 bases from J, the junction kept 5 bases outside the gene matches. The CDR3 consists of 15 residues. From germline, CDR1 is LNHDA and CDR2 SQIVND (reference sequence). In nucleotides, the CDR3 is TGTGCCAGTAGTATATTAGGACAGGGAGACTATGGCTACACCTTC. Translated: CASSILGQGDYGYTF. Based on the CDR3 plus reference TRBV19 and TRBJ1-2, the full variable domain is DGGITQSPKYLFRKEGQNVTLSCEQNLNHDAMYWYRQDPGQGLRLIYYSQIVNDFQKGDIAEGYSVSREKKESFPLTVTSAQKNPTAFYLCASSILGQGDYGYTFGSGTRLTVV.

This clone was recorded once. Here the CDR3 reads CASGTGGSGNTIYF. CDR3 coding DNA: TGCGCCAGCGGAACAGGGGGCTCTGGAAACACCATATATTTT. The rearrangement joins TRBV5-1 to TRBJ1-3; 8 positions agree with TRBD1. Germline CDR1 and CDR2: SGHRS and YFSETQ. J lost 0 bases, V lost 7 bases, and 3 bases had no gene match. The CDR3 has 14 amino acids.

The V call is TRBV7-3, the J call TRBJ2-1; possibly TRBD2 for D (5 bases). CDR1 is SGHTA, CDR2 FQGTGA, per germline. The V end was cut by 5 bases, the J end by 10 bases, with 18 bases between. The CDR3 is 14 residues long. CDR3 in DNA: TGTGCCAGCAGCCTTACGGCGGCCCGGGGAGAGCAGTTCTTC. This codes for CASSLTAARGEQFF. The complete variable domain, with remaining parts taken from reference TRBV7-3 and TRBJ2-1, reads GAGVSQTPSNKVTEKGKYVELRCDPISGHTALYWYRQSLGQGPEFLIYFQGTGAADDSGLPNDRFFAVRPEGSVSTLKIQRTERGDSAVYLCASSLTAARGEQFFGPGTRLTVL.

The rearrangement joins TRBV7-8 to TRBJ2-7; tentative D call: TRBD1 (6 bases). The CDR3 loop spans 14 amino acids. Trimming stripped 5 bases from V and 3 bases from J, with 14 bases between. Germline V gene data show CDR1 as SGHVS and CDR2 as FQNEAQ. In nucleotides, the CDR3 is TGTGCCAGCAGCCCGCGGACAGTAGGCTACGAGCAGTACTTC. It translates to CASSPRTVGYEQYF.

A note on this clone: The sample has other DNA sequences that encode this CDR3 too. In nucleotides, the CDR3 is TGTGCCAGCAGCCCAAGGGGGCGGGAGGCGGGAACAGATACGCAGTATTTT. The encoded protein is CASSPRGREAGTDTQYF. The V call is TRBV5-4, the J call TRBJ2-3, with D maybe TRBD2 (8 bases). This CDR3 has 17 amino acids. CDR1 SGHNT and CDR2 YYREEE come from the germline V gene (reference sequence). Between the trimmed V and J ends, which lost 4 bases and 3 bases, there was a span of 21 bases.

This rearrangement joins TRBV10-2 to TRBJ1-2; the D is unclear. CDR1 and CDR2 from the germline V gene are WSHSY and SAAADI. The CDR3 contains 16 residues. Trimming left V 0 bases short and J 5 bases short, with 16 bases between. CDR3 DNA: TGCGCCAGCAGTGAGTCGATCGGGGAGGGTATATATGGCTACACCTTC. Its translation is CASSESIGEGIYGYTF.

The rearrangement joins TRBV5-1 to TRBJ2-2, with 9 bases matching TRBD2. The CDR3 extends over 15 amino acids. CDR1 is SGHRS, CDR2 YFSETQ, per germline. The V gene end was trimmed by 7 bases and the J gene end by 5 bases; junction bases not matched to a gene: 9. This CDR3 reads CASFVAGVGTGELFF. The CDR3 coding sequence is TGCGCCAGCTTCGTAGCGGGAGTGGGGACCGGGGAGCTGTTTTTT.

Written as DNA, the CDR3 is TGTGCCAGCAGCCTAGACAGGGGATGGGAAGAGACCCAGTACTTC. This translates into CASSLDRGWEETQYF. The chain recombines TRBV28 with TRBJ2-5, with TRBD1 matching over 8 bases. CDR3 length equals 15 residues. J lost 3 bases, V lost 6 bases, and 9 bases had no gene match. CDR1 MDHEN and CDR2 SYDVKM come from the germline V gene.

J is TRBJ1-1 and V is TRBV7-9, with TRBD1 identical over 8 bases. The V segment lost 4 bases and the J segment 4 bases; nucleotides outside the gene matches: 5. The CDR3 runs to 14 residues. Germline CDR1 reads SEHNR; CDR2 reads FQNEAQ (reference sequence). CDR3 amino acids: CASSYGQGLTEAFF. The CDR3 DNA sequence: TGTGCCAGCAGCTACGGACAGGGTCTCACTGAAGCTTTCTTT.

The sample holds a few counts of this clone. This chain joins TRBV4-3 and TRBJ1-6; D is possibly TRBD1 (5 bases). V was pared by 3 bases and J by 5 bases, with 14 bases between. CDR3 length: 16 amino acids. CDR1 LGHNA and CDR2 YSLEER come from the germline V gene. The CDR3 coding sequence is TGCGCCAGCAGCCATTCTAGGGGCTTTAATAATTCACCCCTCCACTTT. Protein: CASSHSRGFNNSPLHF.

The chain is built from TRBV4-3 and TRBJ2-1; 14 nucleotides match TRBD2. Germline trimming cut 3 bases from V and 0 bases from J; bases unmatched to any gene: 13. CDR1 and CDR2 from the germline V gene are LGHNA and YSLEER. There are 21 residues in the CDR3. CDR3 nucleotides: TGCGCCAGCAGCCAGATGGGAGGACTAGCGGGAGGACGACTCTCCTACAATGAGCAGTTCTTC. This sequence encodes CASSQMGGLAGGRLSYNEQFF.

J is TRBJ1-6 and V is TRBV28; D gene unclear. V was trimmed by 3 bases and J by 0 bases, leaving 21 bases between them. This CDR3 is built from 20 residues. Germline V gene lookup returns CDR1 MDHEN and CDR2 SYDVKM. The CDR3 DNA sequence: TGTGCCAGCAGTTTTGGACTCGACTGGGATAAGAGCTCCTATAATTCACCCCTCCACTTT. Amino acid sequence: CASSFGLDWDKSSYNSPLHF.

The V and J genes are TRBV6-1 and TRBJ1-1; tentative D call: TRBD1 (6 bases). The CDR3 extends over 18 amino acids. The V gene lost 4 bases and the J gene lost 4 bases, with 25 bases spanning the gap. Germline V gene sequence: CDR1 MNHNS, CDR2 SASEGT. The CDR3 protein is CASSGFLSLGGTSTEAFF. The DNA of the CDR3 is TGTGCCAGCAGTGGGTTCCTCAGCCTAGGGGGTACTAGCACTGAAGCTTTCTTT.